The 31 T cell receptor beta chains presented below share a single source sample, sequenced in a study of radiotherapy plus CTLA-4 blockade in lung cancer. Clones were read by immunoSEQ multiplex PCR, and TCRdb kept only the in-frame ones, dropping some. The sample carries about 53,000 clones, 80% to 90% recorded once. The input for sequencing was peripheral blood, taken from a patient treated with radiotherapy plus ipilimumab. The origin of the receptors is a human donor with non-small cell lung cancer whose response to radiotherapy plus ipilimumab could not be evaluated.

The chain employs TRBV5-1 and TRBJ2-7, with TRBD2 as a possible D gene (6 bases). V lost 0 bases, J lost 6 bases, and 16 bases lay in between. CDR3 length: 15 residues. Germline V gene lookup returns CDR1 SGHRS and CDR2 YFSETQ. The CDR3 DNA reads as TGCGCCAGCAGCTTGGTCGGAGGGATGTCCCTCGAGCAGTACTTC. It translates to CASSLVGGMSLEQYF.

This rearrangement joins TRBV5-8 to TRBJ2-1; D is perhaps TRBD2 (5 bases). CDR3 length equals 14 residues. V was shortened by 4 bases and J by 0 bases, with 8 bases between the two germline ends. Looked up from germline, CDR1 is SGHTS and CDR2 is YDEGEE. The CDR3, as DNA: TGTGCCAGCAGCCTCGGGGTCTCCTACAATGAGCAGTTCTTC. Its translation is CASSLGVSYNEQFF. The entire variable domain, with the rest obtained from reference TRBV5-8 and TRBJ2-1, is as follows: EAGVTQSPTHLIKTRGQQATLRCSPISGHTSVYWYQQALGLGLQFLLWYDEGEERNRGNFPPRFSGRQFPNYSSELNVNALELEDSALYLCASSLGVSYNEQFFGPGTRLTVL.

This CDR3 reads CASSEAGSGITDTQYF. CDR3 in DNA: TGTGCCAGCAGTGAAGCGGGTAGCGGGATCACAGATACGCAGTATTTT. V usage is TRBV6-1 and J usage is TRBJ2-3, with 8 positions matching TRBD2. This CDR3 contains 16 residues. CDR1 is MNHNS, CDR2 SASEGT, per germline. The V segment lost 0 bases and the J segment 2 bases; nucleotides outside the gene matches: 4.

The rearrangement uses TRBV28 and TRBJ1-5, with D uncertain. Trimming removed 3 bases at V and 4 bases at J, with 22 bases between. CDR1 and CDR2 from the germline V gene are MDHEN and SYDVKM. This CDR3 has 18 amino acids. The CDR3 reads CASSFLTLRGVDNQPQHF. In nucleotides, the CDR3 is TGTGCCAGCAGTTTTTTGACTCTCCGGGGTGTAGATAATCAGCCCCAGCATTTT. The full variable domain, in which reference TRBV28 and TRBJ1-5 provide the parts outside the CDR3, is DVKVTQSSRYLVKRTGEKVFLECVQDMDHENMFWYRQDPGLGLRLIYFSYDVKMKEKGDIPEGYSVSREKKERFSLILESASTNQTSMYLCASSFLTLRGVDNQPQHFGDGTRLSIL.

The CDR3 is CASSPETGVAGYTF. For the CDR3, the DNA is TGCGCCAGCAGCCCAGAGACAGGGGTCGCTGGCTACACCTTC. This sequence joins TRBV5-1 and TRBJ1-2; TRBD1 matches at 8 bases. Germline CDR1 is SGHRS and CDR2 is YFSETQ. The CDR3 runs to 14 residues. V trimming: 4 bases; J trimming: 7 bases; junction bases outside the gene matches: 9.

This chain connects TRBV5-8 to TRBJ2-7, with D possibly TRBD2 on 5 matching bases. The CDR3 covers 13 residues. Trimming took off 0 bases at V and 6 bases at J, with 10 bases between the two ends. Looked up from germline, CDR1 is SGHTS and CDR2 is YDEGEE. CDR3: CASSLGVLAEQYF. The DNA for the CDR3 is TGTGCCAGCAGCTTGGGGGTTCTAGCCGAGCAGTACTTC.

This clone was recorded once. The V gene is TRBV4-2, the J gene TRBJ1-2; 7 bases are shared with TRBD1. V lost 4 bases, J lost 4 bases, and 0 bases stayed unmatched. CDR3 length: 12 amino acids. The germline CDR1 and CDR2 sequences are LGHNA and YNFKEQ. CDR3 DNA sequence: TGTGCCAGCAGCCGGGACAGCTATGGCTACACCTTC. This translates into CASSRDSYGYTF.

This chain links TRBV19 with TRBJ2-3, with 8 bases lining up with TRBD2. The junction had 7 bases not matched to a gene; V was cut back by 8 bases and J by 6 bases. Germline V gene sequence: CDR1 LNHDA, CDR2 SQIVND (reference sequence). The CDR3 totals 13 residues. CDR3 coding DNA: TGTGCCAGTCAAAGCGGGAGTGGGGATACGCAGTATTTT. Translation: CASQSGSGDTQYF.

J is TRBJ1-5 and V is TRBV7-2, with TRBD1 as a possible D gene (6 bases). The germline V and J ends were trimmed by 5 bases and 3 bases, with 14 bases remaining between them. Germline lookup yields CDR1 SGHTA and CDR2 FQGNSA. The CDR3 extends over 15 amino acids. The CDR3 DNA reads as TGTGCCAGCAGCCGAACCCGGGGGGCCAATCAGCCCCAGCATTTT. Protein: CASSRTRGANQPQHF. Full variable domain (missing parts from reference TRBV7-2 and TRBJ1-5): GAGVSQSPSNKVTEKGKDVELRCDPISGHTALYWYRQSLGQGLEFLIYFQGNSAPDKSGLPSDRFSAERTGGSVSTLTIQRTQQEDSAVYLCASSRTRGANQPQHFGDGTRLSIL.

The gene calls are TRBV28 and TRBJ2-7; TRBD1 is a possible D gene (5 bases). V dropped 9 bases and J dropped 3 bases, with 15 bases sitting between them. CDR3 size: 13 residues. Germline CDR1 reads MDHEN; CDR2 reads SYDVKM. In nucleotides, the CDR3 is TGTGCCAGTAAGGGGCCCGGATACTACGAGCAGTACTTC. As protein: CASKGPGYYEQYF.

Remarks on this clone: This sample includes further DNA sequences coding for the same CDR3. This chain uses TRBV9 with TRBJ1-1, with unresolved D. Trimming cost V 2 bases and J 4 bases, with 9 bases left between them. The CDR3 is 13 amino acids. Germline CDR1 SGDLS, CDR2 YYNGEE. CDR3 protein: CASSVRGGTEAFF. CDR3 DNA: TGTGCCAGCAGCGTTCGGGGAGGCACTGAAGCTTTCTTT.

This chain uses TRBV18 with TRBJ2-7; the match to TRBD1 covers 7 bases. J gave up 4 bases and V 3 bases, and 0 bases lay outside the gene matches. CDR3 size: 12 residues. Germline CDR1 is KGHSH and CDR2 is LQKENI. The CDR3 sequence: CASSPTGYEQYF. In nucleotides, the CDR3 is TGTGCCAGCTCACCGACAGGGTACGAGCAGTACTTC.

The genes are TRBV7-3 and TRBJ2-3, with a tentative D call TRBD1 (6 bases). Germline V gives CDR1 SGHTA, CDR2 FQGTGA. The CDR3 has 19 amino acids. V was shortened by 5 bases and J by 2 bases, with 26 bases between the two germline ends. The CDR3 region is CASSPHLTGASPATDTQYF. Written as DNA, the CDR3 is TGTGCCAGCAGCCCTCATCTGACAGGCGCGTCCCCCGCCACAGATACGCAGTATTTT.

The chain carries TRBV7-2 and TRBJ2-2, with TRBD1 matching 11 bases. With 6 bases clipped from V and 3 bases from J, the junction kept 6 bases outside the gene matches. CDR1 SGHTA and CDR2 FQGNSA come from the germline V gene. This CDR3 is 16 amino acids long. The CDR3, as DNA: TGTGCCAGCAGAAAGGACAGGGGGCATTACACCGGGGAGCTGTTTTTT. Protein product: CASRKDRGHYTGELFF.

The gene calls are TRBV5-1 and TRBJ2-3; 7 positions match TRBD1. Trimming at V came to 1 base and at J to 0 bases, leaving 11 bases not matched to a gene. Germline assignment: CDR1 SGHRS and CDR2 YFSETQ. This CDR3 region has 18 residues. In DNA, the CDR3 is TGCGCCAGCAGCTTGTCCTTAACCAACAGGGGAAGCACAGATACGCAGTATTTT. Its translation: CASSLSLTNRGSTDTQYF.

The rearrangement uses TRBV6-5 and TRBJ1-1; no reliable D call. Germline values: CDR1 MNHEY, CDR2 SVGAGI. This CDR3 region has 15 residues. Trimming left V 2 bases short and J 4 bases short, with 14 bases between. The CDR3: CASSYVGRRSTEAFF. CDR3 DNA sequence: TGTGCCAGCAGTTACGTTGGTCGGAGGAGCACTGAAGCTTTCTTT.

The V gene is TRBV2, the J gene TRBJ1-3; D is perhaps TRBD1 (6 bases). There are 13 residues in the CDR3. The V and J ends lost 7 bases and 0 bases respectively, with 7 bases between them. Germline V gene lookup returns CDR1 SNHLY and CDR2 FYNNEI. The CDR3 region is CASKGDSGNTIYF. The CDR3 DNA sequence: TGTGCCAGCAAGGGGGACTCTGGAAACACCATATATTTT.

The chain couples TRBV5-4 to TRBJ2-1; D unclear. Trimming took off 1 base at V and 8 bases at J, with 19 bases between the two ends. This CDR3 comprises 16 residues. In germline, CDR1 is SGHNT, CDR2 YYREEE (reference sequence). The CDR3 nucleotides read TGTGCCAGCAGCTTGAGCCGTCTAGGATATGAGCATGAGCAGTTCTTC. Its translation is CASSLSRLGYEHEQFF.

This chain joins TRBV21-1 and TRBJ1-2. TRBV21-1 is reported as a pseudogene. This CDR3 is 13 amino acids long. CDR3 residues: CASSKDFDYGYTF. The CDR3, as DNA: TGTGCCAGCAGCAAAGATTTCGACTATGGCTACACCTTC.

This sequence joins TRBV29-1 and TRBJ2-1; a possible D gene is TRBD2 (6 bases). The germline V and J ends were trimmed by 6 bases and 1 base, with 13 bases remaining between them. CDR3 length: 14 residues. CDR1 and CDR2 (germline): SQVTM, ANQGSEA. The CDR3 loop is CSVGDSPSYNEQFF. CDR3 bases: TGCAGCGTGGGGGACTCTCCTTCCTACAATGAGCAGTTCTTC.

The rearrangement uses TRBV6-5 and TRBJ2-1; tentatively, D is TRBD1 (5 bases). The ends were cut back, 6 bases at V and 4 bases at J, with 16 bases in the middle. CDR1 is MNHEY, CDR2 SVGAGI, per germline. The CDR3 consists of 15 residues. CDR3 protein: CASSPPGNGYNEQFF. DNA for the CDR3: TGTGCCAGCAGCCCCCCAGGGAACGGATACAATGAGCAGTTCTTC.

The gene calls are TRBV2 and TRBJ2-1, with TRBD1 identical over 8 bases. The CDR3 has 15 amino acids. V trimming: 5 bases; J trimming: 8 bases; junction bases outside the gene matches: 11. The germline CDR1 and CDR2 sequences are SNHLY and FYNNEI. Written as DNA, the CDR3 is TGTGCCAGCAGTAGGACAGGGATTGGCTTGGATGAGCAGTTCTTC. This sequence encodes CASSRTGIGLDEQFF.

This chain joins TRBV6-1 and TRBJ1-2; D perhaps matches TRBD1 (5 bases). From germline, CDR1 is MNHNS and CDR2 SASEGT. Between the trimmed V and J ends, which lost 6 bases and 8 bases, there was a span of 16 bases. This CDR3 has 13 residues. The CDR3 DNA reads TGTGCCAGCAGGTTCCTGGCAGGGCGAGGCTACACCTTC. This encodes CASRFLAGRGYTF.

This clone was seen a few times. V and J are TRBV6-6 and TRBJ1-5; D gene uncertain. The CDR3 is 15 residues long. Per germline, CDR1 MNHNY and CDR2 SVGAGI (reference sequence). Trimming took off 6 bases at V and 12 bases at J, with 24 bases between the two ends. The CDR3 DNA reads as TGTGCCAGCAGCCGCGAGGAGGGCCCGAGGGTGCACCAGCATTTT. It yields the protein CASSREEGPRVHQHF.

V is TRBV6-6 and J is TRBJ2-2; D is possibly TRBD2 (5 bases). Germline CDR1 reads MNHNY; CDR2 reads SVGAGI (reference sequence). Trimming removed 0 bases at V and 0 bases at J, with 8 bases between. This CDR3 contains 16 residues. The CDR3 is CASSYSRVANTGELFF. The CDR3 DNA sequence: TGTGCCAGCAGTTACTCGAGGGTTGCGAACACCGGGGAGCTGTTTTTT.

This clone was seen a few times. V and J are TRBV7-2 and TRBJ1-2; D call uncertain. The CDR3 length is 13 residues. V was trimmed by 0 bases and J by 6 bases, leaving 8 bases between them. Germline V CDR1 and CDR2: SGHTA, FQGNSA. The CDR3 nucleotides are TGTGCCAGCAGCTTAGCGCGGGCAGATGGCTACACCTTC. Its translation: CASSLARADGYTF.

This sequence joins TRBV6-5 and TRBJ1-1; TRBD1 might be the D (6 bases). This CDR3 has 15 amino acids. Germline CDR1 is MNHEY and CDR2 is SVGAGI. With 0 bases removed from V and 1 base from J, the gap between germline ends came to 9 bases. The CDR3 sequence: CASSYSAGANTEAFF. In nucleotides, the CDR3 is TGTGCCAGCAGTTACTCCGCAGGGGCGAACACTGAAGCTTTCTTT.

The J gene is TRBJ2-7, the V gene TRBV5-1, with D possibly being TRBD2 (6 bases). The CDR3 is 15 amino acids. Germline lookup yields CDR1 SGHRS and CDR2 YFSETQ. Trimming stripped 1 base from V and 3 bases from J, with 14 bases between. Here the CDR3 reads CASSLSQGGNYEQYF. The CDR3 coding sequence is TGCGCCAGCAGCTTGTCCCAGGGAGGTAACTACGAGCAGTACTTC.

The gene calls are TRBV7-2 and TRBJ2-7; maybe TRBD2 (6 bases). Trimming took 7 bases from V and 4 from J, leaving 17 bases between them. The CDR3 loop spans 14 amino acids. Germline values: CDR1 SGHTA, CDR2 FQGNSA. The CDR3 protein is CASTSPGLLYEQYF. The DNA of the CDR3 is TGTGCCAGCACTTCCCCGGGACTGCTGTACGAGCAGTACTTC.

The chain is built from TRBV28 and TRBJ2-3; 7 bases fit TRBD2. The CDR3 spans 15 residues. V lost 3 bases and J lost 2; bases outside the gene matches: 5. CDR1 is MDHEN and CDR2 is SYDVKM in the germline V gene. Here the CDR3 DNA reads TGTGCCAGCAGTTTGGGAGGGGCAAACACAGATACGCAGTATTTT. This encodes CASSLGGANTDTQYF.

This clone has just one count. The V gene is TRBV11-2, the J gene TRBJ2-7; 8 nucleotides agree with TRBD1. The CDR3 has 14 amino acids. Germline CDR1 and CDR2: SGHAT and FQNNGV. Losses at the gene ends were 5 bases for V and 6 bases for J; bases not matched to a gene: 9. The CDR3 DNA sequence: TGTGCCAGCAGCGATATCAGACAGGGGCCCGAGCAGTACTTC. It specifies CASSDIRQGPEQYF.